The 3 T cell receptor beta chains below were found in one sample sequenced in a study of T cell repertoires in cytomegalovirus infection. One entry per CDR3 protein, called by TCRdb with MiXCR from the reads. The table shows 49,000 or so distinct CDR3 sequences, with around 21% occurring only once. Antigens of these TCRs are unknown. The sample in question was CD8+ T cells from cultured PBMCs, obtained from culture after CMV antigen stimulation. These receptor sequences come from a human donor in good health (CMV status not recorded). Some clones in this sample may be carry-over from other donors' samples.

The genes are TRBV4-2 and TRBJ1-2; D unclear. V lost 6 bases and J 0 bases, leaving 11 bases between the germline ends. Looked up from germline, CDR1 is LGHNA and CDR2 is YNFKEQ. This CDR3 has 14 amino acids. In DNA form, the CDR3 reads TGTGCCAGCAGGCGTGAACCAGCTAACTATGGCTACACCTTC. As protein: CASRREPANYGYTF.

In this sample, this clonotype turned up a few times. The rearrangement uses TRBV2 and TRBJ2-1; 10 bases agree with TRBD2. Per germline, CDR1 SNHLY and CDR2 FYNNEI. With V trimmed by 6 bases and J by 7 bases, 12 bases remained unmatched. This CDR3 is 16 amino acids long. Here the CDR3 reads CASSPSLAGDDNEQFF. In DNA form, the CDR3 reads TGTGCCAGCAGCCCCAGTCTAGCGGGAGATGATAATGAGCAGTTCTTC.

Concerning this clonotype: A read error may explain this, as a much larger clone is one base away. The gene calls are TRBV7-8 and TRBJ2-1; the D gene could be TRBD1 or TRBD2 (5 bases each). CDR3 length equals 17 residues. V was trimmed by 1 base and J by 6 bases, leaving 19 bases between them. CDR1 and CDR2 from the germline V gene are SGHVS and FQNEAQ. The CDR3 here is CASSLDQTRESTNEQFF. The CDR3 nucleotides are TGTGCCAGCAGCTTAGATCAGACCAGGGAGTCCACCAATGAGCAGTTCTTC.